The 26 T cell receptor beta chains presented below share a single source sample, sequenced in a study of cytomegalovirus exposure and HLA in healthy donors. A multiplex PCR was run with 60 Vbeta primers and 13 Jbeta primers. TCRdb's copy holds only in-frame clones and misses some; the assay was immunoSEQ multiplex PCR. Of around 130,000 clones detected, 79% appear once; the ten largest clones hold roughly 2%. Input material: PBMCs. These TCRs come from a man younger than 30 in good health and CMV-seronegative.

The gene calls are TRBV7-2 and TRBJ2-1, with a possible D match to TRBD1 (5 bases). Germline CDR1 and CDR2: SGHTA and FQGNSA. V was clipped by 4 bases and J by 4 bases, with 8 bases between them. The CDR3 contains 13 residues. This chain's CDR3 is CASSSGLYNEQFF. CDR3 sequence (DNA): TGTGCCAGCAGCTCAGGGTTATACAATGAGCAGTTCTTC. Looking up the rest from reference TRBV7-2 and TRBJ2-1 gives the full variable domain: GAGVSQSPSNKVTEKGKDVELRCDPISGHTALYWYRQSLGQGLEFLIYFQGNSAPDKSGLPSDRFSAERTGGSVSTLTIQRTQQEDSAVYLCASSSGLYNEQFFGPGTRLTVL.

The CDR3 bases are TGTGCCTGGGACGGACAGGGTGGAAACACCATATATTTT. Translated, it gives CAWDGQGGNTIYF. This rearrangement joins TRBV30 to TRBJ1-3; TRBD1 matches 8 bases. The trim removed 5 bases at V and 3 bases at J, leaving 3 bases unmatched. Germline CDR1 reads GTSNPN; CDR2 reads SVGIG (reference sequence). The CDR3 has 13 residues.

CDR3 amino acids: CASSVGQGASIYEQYF. In DNA form, the CDR3 reads TGTGCCAGCAGCGTGGGACAGGGGGCATCGATCTACGAGCAGTACTTC. The chain combines TRBV9 with TRBJ2-7; 12 bases align to TRBD1. The V and J ends lost 2 bases and 3 bases, in that order; junction bases with no gene match: 6. There are 16 residues in the CDR3. Germline lookup yields CDR1 SGDLS and CDR2 YYNGEE.

This chain connects TRBV28 to TRBJ1-5; D gene unclear. V was cut by 6 bases and J by 6 bases, with 6 bases left in between. The CDR3 spans 11 residues. The germline CDR1 and CDR2 sequences are MDHEN and SYDVKM. CDR3 DNA sequence: TGTGCCAGCAGCTCAGGTCAGCCCCAGCATTTT. The encoded protein is CASSSGQPQHF.

The J gene is TRBJ2-1, the V gene TRBV2, with D possibly matching TRBD2 (6 bases). CDR3 length: 13 residues. Germline CDR1 is SNHLY and CDR2 is FYNNEI. Trimming cost V 7 bases and J 3 bases, with 10 bases left between them. The CDR3 reads CASTVGLYNEQFF. The CDR3 DNA is TGTGCCAGCACCGTGGGACTCTACAATGAGCAGTTCTTC. The entire variable domain, with the rest obtained from reference TRBV2 and TRBJ2-1, is as follows: EPEVTQTPSHQVTQMGQEVILRCVPISNHLYFYWYRQILGQKVEFLVSFYNNEISEKSEIFDDQFSVERPDGSNFTLKIRSTKLEDSAMYFCASTVGLYNEQFFGPGTRLTVL.

The chain couples TRBV7-8 to TRBJ2-1, with TRBD2 as a possible D gene (5 bases). From germline, CDR1 is SGHVS and CDR2 FQNEAQ. The CDR3 is 17 amino acids. V was pared by 1 base and J by 3 bases, with 16 bases between. The CDR3 spells CASSLVPVSGLYNEQFF. CDR3 DNA sequence: TGTGCCAGCAGCTTAGTCCCAGTAAGCGGCCTCTACAATGAGCAGTTCTTC.

The gene calls are TRBV4-1 and TRBJ2-7, with 12 bases matching TRBD2. The V gene's germline CDR1 is MGHRA and CDR2 YSYEKL. The V and J ends lost 2 bases and 4 bases, in that order; junction bases with no gene match: 3. This CDR3 has 15 amino acids. CDR3 sequence: CASSQLAGGPYEQYV. CDR3 nucleotides: TGCGCCAGCAGCCAACTAGCGGGAGGGCCTTACGAGCAGTACGTC.

V and J are TRBV7-6 and TRBJ1-3; D possibly corresponds to TRBD1 (5 bases). Trimming left V 5 bases short and J 15 bases short, with 32 bases between. From germline, CDR1 is SGHVS and CDR2 FNYEAQ. The CDR3 has 17 amino acids. CDR3 DNA sequence: TGTGCCAGCAGCGCAGAGATTTTGGGGCGCTCCCCACACCATGGATATTTT. Encoded protein: CASSAEILGRSPHHGYF.

The CDR3 reads CASSQGQRMYTQYF. In DNA, the CDR3 is TGCGCCAGCAGTCAGGGACAGAGGATGTATACGCAGTATTTT. V is TRBV5-1 and J is TRBJ2-3; the match to TRBD1 covers 7 bases. This CDR3 comprises 14 residues. V was pared by 5 bases and J by 7 bases, with 10 bases of the junction left unmatched. CDR1 is SGHRS, CDR2 YFSETQ, per germline.

This clone was seen a single time. The CDR3 nucleotides read TGCAGCGTATACAGGGGTGCGAACACTGAAGCTTTCTTT. Translating it yields CSVYRGANTEAFF. V gene TRBV29-1 combines with J gene TRBJ1-1; 7 nucleotides agree with TRBD1. V lost 6 bases to trimming and J lost 1 base; unmatched junction nucleotides: 5. CDR1 and CDR2 (germline): SQVTM, ANQGSEA. The CDR3 is 13 residues long.

The rearrangement uses TRBV5-1 and TRBJ2-5; 8 positions match TRBD1. Germline CDR1 is SGHRS and CDR2 is YFSETQ. The J segment lost 2 bases and the V segment lost 4 bases, leaving 4 bases of the junction unmatched. There are 14 residues in the CDR3. CDR3 DNA sequence: TGCGCCAGCAGCCCAGACAGGGGTCAAGAGACCCAGTACTTC. This codes for CASSPDRGQETQYF.

The chain recombines TRBV6-5 with TRBJ1-2; TRBD1 agrees at 10 bases. The V and J ends lost 4 bases and 13 bases, in that order; junction bases with no gene match: 9. The CDR3 has 13 amino acids. Germline-derived CDR1 and CDR2 are MNHEY and SVGAGI. The DNA for the CDR3 is TGTGCCAGCAGTTTCGACAGGGGGCGTAAGTCCACCTTC. Translating gives CASSFDRGRKSTF.

The chain has TRBV9 and TRBJ1-2; the D is unclear. Trimming removed 0 bases from V and 8 bases from J, with 8 bases in between. CDR1 is SGDLS, CDR2 YYNGEE, per germline. This CDR3 is 12 amino acids long. CDR3 sequence (DNA): TGTGCCAGCAGCGTAGATTGGCAGGGCTACACCTTC. Translated: CASSVDWQGYTF. The full variable domain, rest sourced from reference TRBV9 and TRBJ1-2, is DSGVTQTPKHLITATGQRVTLRCSPRSGDLSVYWYQQSLDQGLQFLIQYYNGEERAKGNILERFSAQQFPDLHSELNLSSLELGDSALYFCASSVDWQGYTFGSGTRLTVV.

As concerns this clone: Other nucleotide sequences in the sample specify the same CDR3. The rearrangement joins TRBV7-2 to TRBJ1-1, with D possibly matching TRBD1 (6 bases). V was cut by 2 bases and J by 1 base, with 8 bases left in between. Germline CDR1 and CDR2: SGHTA and FQGNSA. This CDR3 comprises 14 residues. CDR3 coding DNA: TGTGCCAGCAGCTTACAGGGGAGGAACACTGAAGCTTTCTTT. This codes for CASSLQGRNTEAFF.

The chain joins TRBV30 to TRBJ2-5, with a weak D call TRBD1 (6 bases). V lost 1 base and J lost 3, with 15 bases in between. The CDR3 runs 15 residues. In germline, CDR1 is GTSNPN, CDR2 SVGIG (reference sequence). CDR3 loop: CAWSGTRDTKETQYF. The CDR3 region has the DNA TGTGCCTGGAGTGGAACCCGGGACACAAAAGAGACCCAGTACTTC.

The chain recombines TRBV7-8 with TRBJ2-3; D remains ambiguous. The CDR3 length is 14 residues. In germline, CDR1 is SGHVS, CDR2 FQNEAQ. The ends were cut back, 2 bases at V and 9 bases at J, with 15 bases in the middle. CDR3 sequence (DNA): TGTGCCAGCAGCTTAAGTAGCCAAGTTTTGACGCAGTATTTT. This sequence encodes CASSLSSQVLTQYF.

The chain is built from TRBV19 and TRBJ2-5, with D hard to call. In germline, CDR1 is LNHDA, CDR2 SQIVND (reference sequence). Trimming removed 3 bases from V and 5 bases from J, with 4 bases in between. The CDR3 is 11 amino acids. CDR3 in DNA: TGTGCCAGTAGTATCAGGGAGACCCAGTACTTC. As protein: CASSIRETQYF.

The chain joins TRBV29-1 to TRBJ2-2; tentative D call: TRBD2 (6 bases). Trimming stripped 7 bases from V and 2 bases from J, with 23 bases between. The germline gives CDR1 SQVTM, CDR2 ANQGSEA. The CDR3 extends over 17 amino acids. For the CDR3, the DNA is TGCAGCGACTCGCTGACTTCCGGGACTCTCAACACCGGGGAGCTGTTTTTT. Protein: CSDSLTSGTLNTGELFF.

The rearrangement uses TRBV5-6 and TRBJ2-1, with 9 bases aligning to TRBD2. Looked up from germline, CDR1 is SGHDT and CDR2 is YYEEEE. V lost 4 bases, J lost 14 bases, and 7 bases stayed unmatched. The CDR3 runs to 12 residues. This CDR3 reads CASSKFLAGKFF. CDR3 nucleotide sequence: TGTGCCAGCAGCAAATTCCTAGCGGGAAAGTTCTTC.

The V and J genes are TRBV5-1 and TRBJ2-1; 10 positions agree with TRBD2. This CDR3 region has 16 residues. Germline V lookup: CDR1 SGHRS, CDR2 YFSETQ. With V trimmed by 5 bases and J by 3 bases, 8 bases remained unmatched. The CDR3 bases are TGCGCCAGCAGGCCAGCGGGAGGGATGATCTACAATGAGCAGTTCTTC. Translating it yields CASRPAGGMIYNEQFF.

The chain is built from TRBV5-6 and TRBJ1-2; D unresolved. The CDR3 consists of 12 residues. Germline V gives CDR1 SGHDT, CDR2 YYEEEE. Trimming stripped 1 base from V and 8 bases from J, with 9 bases between. The CDR3 nucleotides read TGTGCCAGCAGCTTGACCAGGAACGGCTACACCTTC. It encodes CASSLTRNGYTF.

The CDR3 spells CASTPLAGTYNEQFF. Here the CDR3 DNA reads TGTGCCAGCACCCCCCTAGCGGGGACCTACAATGAGCAGTTCTTC. J is TRBJ2-1 and V is TRBV6-1, with 9 bases fitting TRBD2. Germline V lookup: CDR1 MNHNS, CDR2 SASEGT. CDR3 length: 15 residues. Losses at the gene ends were 7 bases for V and 2 bases for J; bases not matched to a gene: 6.

The chain has TRBV25-1 and TRBJ2-1; the match to TRBD2 covers 13 bases. The CDR3 extends over 14 amino acids. With 6 bases clipped from V and 8 bases from J, the junction kept 4 bases outside the gene matches. CDR1 MGHDK and CDR2 SYGVNS come from the germline V gene. CDR3 DNA sequence: TGTGCCAGCAGAACCGGACTAGCGGGAGATGAGCAGTTCTTC. Its translation is CASRTGLAGDEQFF. Complete variable domain (other parts from reference TRBV25-1 and TRBJ2-1): EADIYQTPRYLVIGTGKKITLECSQTMGHDKMYWYQQDPGMELHLIHYSYGVNSTEKGDLSSESTVSRIRTEHFPLTLESARPSHTSQYLCASRTGLAGDEQFFGPGTRLTVL.

The V call is TRBV7-9, the J call TRBJ1-4; no definite D call. Germline-derived CDR1 and CDR2 are SEHNR and FQNEAQ (reference sequence). The CDR3 length is 13 residues. Trimming stripped 3 bases from V and 8 bases from J, with 10 bases between. In nucleotides, the CDR3 is TGTGCCAGCAGCTTTGAGGCGCGGGAAAAACTGTTTTTT. It translates to CASSFEAREKLFF. The full variable domain, rest sourced from reference TRBV7-9 and TRBJ1-4, is DTGVSQNPRHKITKRGQNVTFRCDPISEHNRLYWYRQTLGQGPEFLTYFQNEAQLEKSRLLSDRFSAERPKGSFSTLEIQRTEQGDSAMYLCASSFEAREKLFFGSGTQLSVL.

The chain has TRBV14 and TRBJ2-7; possibly TRBD1 for D (5 bases). V lost 5 bases and J lost 2, with 13 bases in between. There are 14 residues in the CDR3. CDR1 and CDR2 (germline): SGHDN, FVKESK. CDR3 sequence reads: CASSKKLGAYEQYF. CDR3 coding DNA: TGTGCCAGCAGCAAAAAATTAGGGGCCTACGAGCAGTACTTC.

The chain recombines TRBV5-4 with TRBJ2-7; no definite D call. Trimming left V 0 bases short and J 6 bases short, with 7 bases between. The CDR3 contains 12 residues. From germline, CDR1 is SGHNT and CDR2 YYREEE (reference sequence). The CDR3 here is CASSLGHFEQYF. For the CDR3, the DNA is TGTGCCAGCAGCTTGGGACATTTCGAGCAGTACTTC.